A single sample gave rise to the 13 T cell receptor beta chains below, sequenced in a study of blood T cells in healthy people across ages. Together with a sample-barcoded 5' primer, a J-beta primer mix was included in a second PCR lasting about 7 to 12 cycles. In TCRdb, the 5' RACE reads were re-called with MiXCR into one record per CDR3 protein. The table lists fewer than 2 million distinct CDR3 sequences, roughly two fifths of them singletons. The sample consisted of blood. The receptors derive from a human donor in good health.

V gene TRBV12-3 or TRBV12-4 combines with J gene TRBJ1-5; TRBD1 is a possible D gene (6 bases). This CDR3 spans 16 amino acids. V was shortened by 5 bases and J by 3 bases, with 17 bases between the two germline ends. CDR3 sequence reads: CASSPIAQGPNQPQHF. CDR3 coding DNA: TGTGCCAGCAGTCCTATTGCCCAGGGGCCCAATCAGCCCCAGCATTTT.

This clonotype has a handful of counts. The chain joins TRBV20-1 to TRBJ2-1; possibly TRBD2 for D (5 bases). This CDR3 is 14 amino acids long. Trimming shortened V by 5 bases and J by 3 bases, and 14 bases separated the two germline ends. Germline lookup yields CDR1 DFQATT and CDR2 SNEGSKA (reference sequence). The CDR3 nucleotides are TGCAGTGCTCGTCGACTAACCTACTACAATGAGCAGTTCTTC. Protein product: CSARRLTYYNEQFF.

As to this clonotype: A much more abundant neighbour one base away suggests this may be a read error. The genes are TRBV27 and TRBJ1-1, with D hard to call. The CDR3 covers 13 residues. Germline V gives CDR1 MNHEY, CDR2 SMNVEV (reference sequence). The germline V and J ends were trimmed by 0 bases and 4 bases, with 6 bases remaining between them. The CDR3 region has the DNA TGTGCCAGCAGTTTATCGACGACCACTGAAGCTTTCTTT. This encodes CASSLSTTTEAFF.

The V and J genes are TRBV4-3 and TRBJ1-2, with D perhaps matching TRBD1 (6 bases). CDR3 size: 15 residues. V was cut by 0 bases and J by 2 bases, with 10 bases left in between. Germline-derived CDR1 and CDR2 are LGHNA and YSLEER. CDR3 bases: TGCGCCAGCAGCCAAGATCAAGGGGGGAACTATGGCTACACCTTC. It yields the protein CASSQDQGGNYGYTF.

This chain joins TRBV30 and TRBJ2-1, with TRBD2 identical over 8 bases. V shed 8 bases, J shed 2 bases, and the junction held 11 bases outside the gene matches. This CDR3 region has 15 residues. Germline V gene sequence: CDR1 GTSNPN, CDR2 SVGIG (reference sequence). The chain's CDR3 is CAGQRGSGAYNEQFF. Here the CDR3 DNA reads TGTGCCGGGCAACGGGGTAGCGGGGCCTACAATGAGCAGTTCTTC.

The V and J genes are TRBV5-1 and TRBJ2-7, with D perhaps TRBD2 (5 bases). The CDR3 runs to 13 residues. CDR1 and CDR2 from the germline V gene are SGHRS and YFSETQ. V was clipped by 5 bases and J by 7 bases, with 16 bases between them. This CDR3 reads CASSELMTGEQYF. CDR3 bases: TGCGCCAGCAGTGAGCTTATGACGGGAGAGCAGTACTTC.

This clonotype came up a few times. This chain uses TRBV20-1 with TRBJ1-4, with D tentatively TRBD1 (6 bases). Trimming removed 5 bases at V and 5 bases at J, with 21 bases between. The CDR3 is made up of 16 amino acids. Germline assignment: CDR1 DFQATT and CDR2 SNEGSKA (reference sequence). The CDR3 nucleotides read TGCAGTGCTGGTCGGGGGCATCGGGGCTCGAATGAAAAACTGTTTTTT. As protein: CSAGRGHRGSNEKLFF.

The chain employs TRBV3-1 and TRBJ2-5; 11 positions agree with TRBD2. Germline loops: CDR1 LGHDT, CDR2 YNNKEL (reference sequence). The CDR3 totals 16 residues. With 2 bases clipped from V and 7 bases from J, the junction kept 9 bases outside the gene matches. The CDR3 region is CASSQLIAGGPGTQYF. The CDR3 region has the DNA TGTGCCAGCAGCCAACTCATAGCGGGGGGGCCGGGGACCCAGTACTTC.

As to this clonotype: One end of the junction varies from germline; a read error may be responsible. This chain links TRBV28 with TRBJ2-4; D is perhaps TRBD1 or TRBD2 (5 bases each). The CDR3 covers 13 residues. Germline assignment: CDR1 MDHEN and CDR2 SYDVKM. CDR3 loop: CANSFGDENIQYF. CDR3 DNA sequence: TGTGCCAACAGTTTCGGGGACGAGAACATTCAGTACTTC.

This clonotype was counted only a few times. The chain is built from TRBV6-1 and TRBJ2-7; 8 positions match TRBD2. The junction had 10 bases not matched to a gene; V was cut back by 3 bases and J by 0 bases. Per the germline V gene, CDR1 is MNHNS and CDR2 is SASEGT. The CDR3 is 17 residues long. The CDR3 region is CASSDPTRSGDSYEQYF. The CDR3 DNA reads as TGTGCCAGCAGTGACCCGACTCGTAGCGGGGACTCCTACGAGCAGTACTTC.

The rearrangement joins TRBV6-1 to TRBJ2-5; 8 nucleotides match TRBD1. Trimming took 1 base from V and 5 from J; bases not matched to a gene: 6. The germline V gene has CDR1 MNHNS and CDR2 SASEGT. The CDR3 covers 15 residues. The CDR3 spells CASSEVTGVGETQYF. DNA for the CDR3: TGTGCCAGCAGTGAAGTGACAGGGGTAGGGGAGACCCAGTACTTC.

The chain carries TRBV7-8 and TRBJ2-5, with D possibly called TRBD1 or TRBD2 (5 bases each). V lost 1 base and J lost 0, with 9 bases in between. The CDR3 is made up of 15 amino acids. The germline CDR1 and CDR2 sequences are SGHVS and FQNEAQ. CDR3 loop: CASSLGGTNQETQYF. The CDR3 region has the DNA TGTGCCAGCAGCTTAGGGGGGACGAACCAAGAGACCCAGTACTTC.

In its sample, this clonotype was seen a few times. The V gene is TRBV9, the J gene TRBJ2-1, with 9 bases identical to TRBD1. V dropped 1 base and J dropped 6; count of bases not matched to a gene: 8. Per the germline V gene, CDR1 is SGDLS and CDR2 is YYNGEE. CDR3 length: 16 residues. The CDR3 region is CASSVRGQGSFNEQFF. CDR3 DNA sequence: TGTGCCAGCAGCGTACGGGGACAGGGTAGTTTCAATGAGCAGTTCTTC.